This TCR beta chain was sequenced for a study of T cell repertoires in cytomegalovirus infection. Study-wide background: TCR beta signatures that were public indicated CMV infection and matching HLA type.

The germline V gene encodes CDR1 DFQATT and CDR2 SNEGSKA (reference sequence). Trimming took 6 bases from V and 0 from J, leaving 9 bases between them. This CDR3 region has 13 residues. About this clonotype: No antigen is known for it.

Study results and caveats: Summed frequency of public TCR beta families distinguished CMV carriers with the relevant HLA. Ex vivo responses were dominated by HLA-C-restricted CMV-specific TCR beta clonotypes.

TCRdb called the reads again in MiXCR, with one record for every CDR3 protein. The sample consists of around 280,000 distinct CDR3 sequences, 8% to 10% of them appearing once. The TCR was taken from a human donor in good health (CMV status not recorded). Some clones in this sample may be carry-over from other donors' samples. The V call is TRBV20-1, the J call TRBJ2-1, with a weak D call TRBD1 (5 bases). Material for sequencing was PBMCs. The CDR3 bases are TGCAGTGCAGTCAGGGTCTCCTACAATGAGCAGTTCTTC. This gives the protein CSAVRVSYNEQFF.